This TCR beta chain emerged from a study of blood T cell repertoires in COVID-19. Study-wide background: Sites across the United States, Italy and Spain contributed samples from acute and convalescent COVID-19. T cells, B-cell-depleted T cells, or PBMCs provided the cDNA or gDNA that served as material.

Germline V CDR1 and CDR2: LGHDT, YNNKEL (reference sequence). Trimming removed 6 bases from V and 4 bases from J; junction bases left unmatched: 8. The CDR3 consists of 16 residues. As processed by the authors: Scientists estimated how many nucleated cells there were by amplifying reference gene primers. The assay was immunoSEQ multiplex PCR, and TCRdb's table has in-frame clones only and misses some. From that table come the V and J calls and clone size; the DNA was used to work out D and trimming. This sample carries 110,000 to 150,000 clones, 80% to 90% of them seen once, and the ten largest clones take around 2.9%.

The sample consisted of peripheral blood. The receptor comes from a man aged 60 to 69 with active or convalescent COVID-19. The V gene is TRBV3-1 (or the pseudogene TRBV3-2), the J gene TRBJ2-5; TRBD2 matches 13 bases. Written as DNA, the CDR3 is TGTGCCAGCAGACCCAGCGGACTAGCGGGGGTAGAGACCCAGTACTTC. The encoded protein is CASRPSGLAGVETQYF.